The rows below give T cell receptor beta chains drawn from one sample of a study of cytomegalovirus exposure and HLA in healthy donors. Generated by immunoSEQ multiplex PCR, the TCRdb table keeps only in-frame clones and is missing some. The data contain 75,000 to 95,000 clones, roughly 96% of them singletons. Input material: PBMCs. These receptors all stem from a man between 18 and 29 years old in good health and CMV-seronegative. Each CDR3 is given with its conserved first and last residue. A D gene is named only where the DNA matches it firmly. The size field is filled for only some rows; it gives once, few, many or a size class.

>NA|TRBV14|NA|TRBJ1-1
TGTGCCAGCAGCCAAGACCTACAGGGTAGGACTTTCTTT
CASSQDLQGRTFF
>NA|TRBV29-1|TRBD1|TRBJ1-5
TGCAGCGTTCGACAGGGTGCGGATCAGCCCCAGCATTTT
CSVRQGADQPQHF
>NA|TRBV6-5|TRBD1|TRBJ2-5
TGTGCCAGCAGTTACTCAAGCCGGGACAGGGGGACTACCAAGTACTTC
CASSYSSRDRGTTKYF
>NA|TRBV5-1|TRBD2|TRBJ2-1
TGCGCCAGCAGCTTGGTCGCTAGCGGGCTTGGGTACACGGATGAGCAGTTCTTC
CASSLVASGLGYTDEQFF
>NA|TRBV5-1|NA|TRBJ2-7
TGCGCCAGCAGCTCCGAACCAAACAGGGTATACGAGCAGTACTTC
CASSSEPNRVYEQYF
>NA|TRBV19|TRBD2|TRBJ2-5
TGTGCCAGTAGGGGAGGGCCCCAAGAGACCCAGTACTTC
CASRGGPQETQYF
>NA|TRBV11-2|NA|TRBJ1-1
TGTGCCAGCAGCCTGTGGACTAGCGGGAACTTGAACACTGAAGCTTTCTTT
CASSLWTSGNLNTEAFF
>NA|TRBV30|NA|TRBJ1-1
TGTGCCTGGAATCTTCGTCTGAACACTGAAGCTTTCTTT
CAWNLRLNTEAFF
>NA|TRBV10-1|TRBD2|TRBJ2-5
TGCGCCAGCAGTGATGGAAGGAGTAGCGGGAGGACCTGTAAAGAGACCCAGTACTTC
CASSDGRSSGRTCKETQYF
>NA|TRBV15|NA|TRBJ2-1
TGTGCCGCGTGTCAGGGAACGAGCTCCTACAATGAGCAGTTCTTC
CAACQGTSSYNEQFF
>NA|TRBV7-9|NA|TRBJ2-3
TGTGCCAGCAGCTTAGGAGCGGAGCCCACAGATACGCAGTATTTT
CASSLGAEPTDTQYF
>NA|TRBV2|TRBD1|TRBJ2-5
TGTGCCAGCAGTGAAGCGGGGCTGGGACAGGGAGGAGAGACCCAGTACTTC
CASSEAGLGQGGETQYF
>NA|TRBV5-1|NA|TRBJ1-4
TGCGCCAGCAGCTTGGTGACCGGGACACCAGAAAAACTGTTTTTT
CASSLVTGTPEKLFF
>NA|TRBV6-1|NA|TRBJ1-5
TGTGCCAGCAGTTTAACGGGTAATAGCAATCAGCCCCAGCATTTT
CASSLTGNSNQPQHF
>NA|TRBV18|NA|TRBJ1-4
TGTGCCAGCTCACTTTCGGGTAGAGGGAATGAAAAACTGTTTTTT
CASSLSGRGNEKLFF
>NA|TRBV6-4|TRBD1|TRBJ2-3
TGTGCCAGCAGTGAAAAACCCCGGACAGGGGGGATAGATACGCAGTATTTT
CASSEKPRTGGIDTQYF
>NA|TRBV7-9|NA|TRBJ2-3
TGTGCCACCCTCCCCCCCAGGGGCTTGGCAGATACGCAGTATTTT
CATLPPRGLADTQYF
>NA|TRBV4-1|NA|TRBJ2-3
TGCGCCAGCAGCCAAGTTTTTGATTTCGGGGGAGTCGGTCGGTTT
CASSQVFDFGGVGRF
>few|TRBV5-4|TRBD1|TRBJ1-2
TGTGCCAGCAGCTTGATGGGACAGGGGGCGAATGGCTACACCTTC
CASSLMGQGANGYTF
>NA|TRBV9|TRBD1|TRBJ2-1
TGTGCCAGCAGCGTCGACGGGACAGGGATGTACAATGAGCAGTTCTTC
CASSVDGTGMYNEQFF
>once|TRBV25-1|NA|TRBJ2-1
TGTGCCAGCAGTGCCTCCGGGACTGCGTACAATGAGCAGTTCTTC
CASSASGTAYNEQFF
>NA|TRBV7-8|NA|TRBJ1-5
TGTGCCAGCAGCTTAGCGGCCACTACATTGCAGCCCCAGCATTTT
CASSLAATTLQPQHF
>NA|TRBV27|TRBD2|TRBJ2-1
TGTGCCAGCAGTCCAGATACGTGGGAGGGCGGTCTCAATGAGCAGTTCTTC
CASSPDTWEGGLNEQFF
>NA|TRBV29-1|TRBD2|TRBJ2-5
TGCAGCGTTACGACTAGCGGGAGGGAGACCCAGTACTTC
CSVTTSGRETQYF
>once|TRBV4-1|TRBD1|TRBJ2-7
TGCGCCAGCAGCTGGGACAGGGGGCTTTACGAGCAGTACTTC
CASSWDRGLYEQYF
>NA|TRBV11-2|NA|TRBJ2-2
TGTGCCAGCAGCTCGACAGGAGGCACCGGGGAGCTGTTTTTT
CASSSTGGTGELFF
>NA|TRBV30|TRBD2|TRBJ2-3
TGTGCCTGGAGTCCCCACCGAGGCGGGAGTCGCCCAGATACGCAGTATTTT
CAWSPHRGGSRPDTQYF
>NA|TRBV6-5|TRBD2|TRBJ2-1
TGTGCCAGCAGAACCGGGACTAGCAGCTACAATGAGCAGTTCTTC
CASRTGTSSYNEQFF
>NA|TRBV30|NA|TRBJ1-5
TGTGCCTGGAGCGAATTGGGCAGGGGCGAGCCCCAGCATTTT
CAWSELGRGEPQHF
>NA|TRBV27|NA|TRBJ1-4
TGTGCCAGCAGTACAGGGTTTTCTAATGAAAAACTGTTTTTT
CASSTGFSNEKLFF
>NA|TRBV28|TRBD2|TRBJ2-1
TGTGCCAGCAGTTTCGGACTAGCGGGACCCAATGAGCAGTTCTTC
CASSFGLAGPNEQFF